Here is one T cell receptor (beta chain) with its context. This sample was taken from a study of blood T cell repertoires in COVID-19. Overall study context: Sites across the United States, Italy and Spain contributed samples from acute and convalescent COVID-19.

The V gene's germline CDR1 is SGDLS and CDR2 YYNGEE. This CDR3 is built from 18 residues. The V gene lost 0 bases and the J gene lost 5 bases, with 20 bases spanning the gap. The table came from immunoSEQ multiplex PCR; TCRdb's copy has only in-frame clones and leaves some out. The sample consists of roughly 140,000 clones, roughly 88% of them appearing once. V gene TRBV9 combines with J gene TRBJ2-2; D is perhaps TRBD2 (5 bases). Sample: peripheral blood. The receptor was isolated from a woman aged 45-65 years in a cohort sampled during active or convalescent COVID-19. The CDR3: CASSVVSSRDVPTGELFF. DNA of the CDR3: TGTGCCAGCAGCGTAGTGAGTAGCCGGGATGTTCCAACCGGGGAGCTGTTTTTT.